Below, 31 T cell receptor beta chains from the same sample are listed, as sequenced in a study of radiotherapy plus CTLA-4 blockade in lung cancer. The data were produced by immunoSEQ multiplex PCR, yet TCRdb's version contains in-frame clones alone and is incomplete. Here the sample spans tens of thousands of clones, around 77% being singletons. Sequenced here: peripheral blood, sampled from a patient treated with radiotherapy plus ipilimumab. These receptors were taken from a human donor with non-small cell lung cancer who had stable disease on radiotherapy plus ipilimumab.

V gene TRBV7-2 combines with J gene TRBJ1-1; 12 bases agree with TRBD1. After removal of 5 bases from V and 5 bases from J, the junction contained 6 bases not matched to a gene. The length of the CDR3 is 15 residues. Germline V lookup: CDR1 SGHTA, CDR2 FQGNSA. The CDR3 region is CASSPRDRGLTEAFF. The CDR3 region has the DNA TGTGCCAGCAGCCCTCGGGACAGGGGGCTTACTGAAGCTTTCTTT.

The chain carries TRBV6-5 and TRBJ2-1; D could derive from TRBD1 or TRBD2 (5 bases each). Trimming stripped 5 bases from V and 8 bases from J, with 10 bases between. CDR1 and CDR2 (germline): MNHEY, SVGAGI. This CDR3 contains 12 residues. CDR3 amino acids: CASSPLGDEQFF. DNA for the CDR3: TGTGCCAGCAGTCCCCTGGGGGATGAGCAGTTCTTC.

A few counts support this clone. The rearrangement joins TRBV5-4 to TRBJ1-6, with a weak D call TRBD1 (5 bases). CDR1 is SGHNT and CDR2 is YYREEE in the germline V gene (reference sequence). The V and J ends lost 3 bases and 5 bases respectively, with 9 bases between them. The CDR3 loop spans 14 amino acids. CDR3 loop: CASSSRQNNSPLHF. The CDR3 bases are TGTGCCAGCAGCTCCAGACAGAATAATTCACCCCTCCACTTT.

The chain couples TRBV7-9 to TRBJ2-3; 7 bases map to TRBD1. Trimming at V came to 6 bases and at J to 4 bases, leaving 7 bases not matched to a gene. CDR3 length: 14 amino acids. Germline V gene data show CDR1 as SEHNR and CDR2 as FQNEAQ (reference sequence). In DNA form, the CDR3 reads TGTGCCAGCAGGTCGACAGGGAACCCAGATACGCAGTATTTT. It is translated as CASRSTGNPDTQYF.

The chain uses TRBV4-2 and TRBJ1-2; D gene ambiguous. Between the trimmed V and J ends, which lost 0 bases and 4 bases, there was a span of 12 bases. The germline V gene has CDR1 LGHNA and CDR2 YNFKEQ. The CDR3 consists of 15 residues. CDR3 nucleotides: TGTGCCAGCAGCCAAGACGCCGCCCCGACCTATGGCTACACCTTC. Protein: CASSQDAAPTYGYTF.

The chain carries TRBV4-3 and TRBJ1-1; D gene unclear. Germline CDR1 is LGHNA and CDR2 is YSLEER. The CDR3 consists of 14 residues. The V and J ends lost 4 bases and 5 bases respectively, with 14 bases between them. The CDR3 is CASSRVEARTEAFF. The CDR3 DNA is TGCGCCAGCAGCCGAGTTGAAGCTAGGACTGAAGCTTTCTTT.

The V and J genes are TRBV5-4 and TRBJ2-1, with D unresolved. Trimming removed 4 bases at V and 5 bases at J, with 7 bases between. The CDR3 extends over 12 amino acids. Germline CDR1 is SGHNT and CDR2 is YYREEE (reference sequence). The CDR3 loop reads CASSPKDNEQFF. The CDR3 nucleotides read TGTGCCAGCAGCCCTAAAGACAATGAGCAGTTCTTC.

This clone was counted between two and nine times. The chain couples TRBV10-3 to TRBJ2-2, with no clear D. The length of the CDR3 is 14 residues. Trimming removed 0 bases at V and 4 bases at J, with 6 bases between. Germline V gives CDR1 ENHRY, CDR2 SYGVKD. CDR3 amino acids: CAISESASTGELFF. The DNA for the CDR3 is TGTGCCATCAGTGAGTCCGCCTCCACCGGGGAGCTGTTTTTT.

V is TRBV6-1 and J is TRBJ1-5; 7 nucleotides align to TRBD1. This CDR3 contains 15 residues. Trimming cost V 2 bases and J 3 bases; bases outside gene matches: 4. From germline, CDR1 is MNHNS and CDR2 SASEGT. CDR3 sequence: CASSEIGQDNQPQHF. CDR3 nucleotide sequence: TGTGCCAGCAGTGAAATAGGACAGGACAATCAGCCCCAGCATTTT.

The chain couples TRBV12-5 to TRBJ2-2, with TRBD2 matching 11 bases. Germline V lookup: CDR1 LGHNT, CDR2 FRNRAP. The V segment lost 2 bases and the J segment 6 bases; nucleotides outside the gene matches: 2. The CDR3 sequence is 15 residues long. Written as DNA, the CDR3 is TGTGCTAGTGGTTTGTTTAGCGGGGGGGCCGGGGAGCTGTTTTTT. Its protein product is CASGLFSGGAGELFF.

The V gene is TRBV5-4, the J gene TRBJ2-1; 10 nucleotides agree with TRBD1. The V segment lost 4 bases and the J segment 4 bases; nucleotides outside the gene matches: 14. The length of the CDR3 is 18 residues. The germline V gene encodes CDR1 SGHNT and CDR2 YYREEE (reference sequence). CDR3 sequence reads: CASSSPGQGPLTYNEQFF. The CDR3 bases are TGTGCCAGCAGCAGTCCGGGACAGGGGCCCCTCACTTACAATGAGCAGTTCTTC.

The chain links TRBV5-4 to TRBJ1-3; D gene unclear. The ends were cut back, 4 bases at V and 4 bases at J, with 18 bases in the middle. The CDR3 has 16 residues. CDR1 is SGHNT and CDR2 is YYREEE in the germline V gene (reference sequence). CDR3 in DNA: TGTGCCAGCAGCGGGGAATTTCCTTTGCGAGGAAACACCATATATTTT. It codes for CASSGEFPLRGNTIYF.

This chain connects TRBV7-9 to TRBJ1-4; TRBD1 agrees at 7 bases. Looked up from germline, CDR1 is SEHNR and CDR2 is FQNEAQ (reference sequence). This CDR3 comprises 14 residues. V was clipped by 1 base and J by 8 bases; unmatched bases: 4. CDR3 sequence reads: CASSLGQGKEKLFF. The DNA for the CDR3 is TGTGCCAGCAGCTTAGGACAGGGAAAGGAAAAACTGTTTTTT.

The chain joins TRBV28 to TRBJ2-7; tentative D call: TRBD1 (6 bases). The CDR3 spans 14 residues. Trimming removed 5 bases from V and 4 bases from J, with 15 bases in between. Per the germline V gene, CDR1 is MDHEN and CDR2 is SYDVKM. The chain's CDR3 is CASSPNLGGYEQYV. The DNA of the CDR3 is TGTGCCAGCAGTCCAAATTTAGGGGGATACGAGCAGTACGTC.

The CDR3 coding sequence is TGTGCCAGCAGCTTTCAGGACGGGGAGCAGTACGTC. It translates to CASSFQDGEQYV. The chain links TRBV7-9 to TRBJ2-7; D remains unclear. Trimming took 3 bases from V and 7 from J, leaving 10 bases between them. The CDR3 sequence is 12 residues long. Germline values: CDR1 SEHNR, CDR2 FQNEAQ (reference sequence).

The V gene is TRBV6-5, the J gene TRBJ2-4; D perhaps matches TRBD1 (6 bases). The germline gives CDR1 MNHEY, CDR2 SVGAGI. This CDR3 has 14 amino acids. V was cut by 2 bases and J by 9 bases, with 14 bases left in between. This CDR3 is CASSYRTEGTIQYF. CDR3 bases: TGTGCCAGCAGTTACCGGACAGAAGGGACCATTCAGTACTTC.

This chain links TRBV7-8 with TRBJ2-1, with 14 bases lining up with TRBD2. J lost 7 bases, V lost 5 bases, and 4 bases had no gene match. The CDR3 has 15 amino acids. Germline V CDR1 and CDR2: SGHVS, FQNEAQ. The CDR3 loop is CASSQTSGGANEQFF. The CDR3 coding sequence is TGTGCCAGCAGCCAGACTAGCGGGGGGGCTAATGAGCAGTTCTTC.

The gene calls are TRBV30 and TRBJ1-5; 7 bases match TRBD1. Trimming removed 4 bases from V and 4 bases from J; junction bases left unmatched: 4. Per the germline V gene, CDR1 is GTSNPN and CDR2 is SVGIG (reference sequence). This CDR3 is 13 amino acids long. The CDR3 DNA follows: TGTGCCTGGACCGGGACAGATAATCAGCCCCAGCATTTT. Encoded protein: CAWTGTDNQPQHF.

The chain has TRBV6-5 and TRBJ1-1; no reliable D call. Trimming shortened V by 2 bases and J by 1 base, and 8 bases separated the two germline ends. Germline V gene sequence: CDR1 MNHEY, CDR2 SVGAGI. The CDR3 runs 14 residues. The CDR3 is CASSYQSANTEAFF. The CDR3 DNA follows: TGTGCCAGCAGTTACCAATCCGCGAACACTGAAGCTTTCTTT.

The chain combines TRBV28 with TRBJ2-2; tentative D call: TRBD1 (6 bases). Germline lookup yields CDR1 MDHEN and CDR2 SYDVKM. The CDR3 totals 15 residues. Deletions cut 4 bases from V and 1 base from J, with 10 bases between. CDR3 sequence: CASSSYRENTGELFF. The CDR3 DNA reads as TGTGCCAGCAGTTCATACAGGGAGAACACCGGGGAGCTGTTTTTT.

Only a few counts were recorded for this clone. This chain links TRBV9 with TRBJ1-3; D is uncertain. This CDR3 has 13 amino acids. The ends were cut back, 0 bases at V and 3 bases at J, with 4 bases in the middle. CDR1 is SGDLS, CDR2 YYNGEE, per germline. CDR3 sequence reads: CASSVGVGNTIYF. The CDR3 bases are TGTGCCAGCAGCGTAGGGGTTGGAAACACCATATATTTT.

In DNA, the CDR3 is TGTGCCAGCAGCACCGAATGGGGGAATCAGCCCCAGCATTTT. It translates to CASSTEWGNQPQHF. This chain joins TRBV7-9 and TRBJ1-5, with D perhaps TRBD1 (5 bases). The V gene's germline CDR1 is SEHNR and CDR2 FQNEAQ (reference sequence). CDR3 length: 14 residues. Trimming took off 5 bases at V and 4 bases at J, with 12 bases between the two ends.

This clone was observed a few times. The chain combines TRBV19 with TRBJ1-6; D not certain. Trimming shortened V by 3 bases and J by 14 bases, and 20 bases separated the two germline ends. Germline V gene data show CDR1 as LNHDA and CDR2 as SQIVND (reference sequence). The CDR3 is 15 residues long. The CDR3 DNA sequence: TGTGCCAGTAGTATGTCGTACGGCGGGGTTGGGGCCCTCCACTTT. Encoded protein: CASSMSYGGVGALHF.

Details on this clone: One junction end disagrees with the germline gene, perhaps due to a read error. J is TRBJ2-3 and V is TRBV7-6; TRBD2 might be the D (6 bases). This CDR3 is built from 13 residues. Looked up from germline, CDR1 is SGHVS and CDR2 is FNYEAQ. The CDR3 DNA sequence: TGTGCCAGCAGTCTTAGATTAAGTCAGGACTACAACTTT. Translation gives CASSLRLSQDYNF.

About this clone itself: Compared with germline, one end of the junction differs, possibly owing to a read error. The chain carries TRBV11-2 and TRBJ2-3, with TRBD1 matching 10 bases. This CDR3 is 17 amino acids long. Germline assignment: CDR1 SGHAT and CDR2 FQNNGV. The CDR3 is CVSSLVGTGAITDTQYF. DNA for the CDR3: TGTGTCAGCAGCTTAGTGGGGACAGGGGCCATCACAGATACGCAGTATTTT.

This clone was recorded a few times. The chain uses TRBV6-1 and TRBJ1-2; no clear D gene. This CDR3 comprises 12 residues. CDR1 MNHNS and CDR2 SASEGT come from the germline V gene. Trimming cost V 1 base and J 4 bases, with 4 bases left between them. CDR3 nucleotide sequence: TGTGCCAGCAGTGAAGTCGGCTATGGCTACACCTTC. Its translation: CASSEVGYGYTF.

This clone was seen only a few times. This chain uses TRBV10-3 with TRBJ2-7; 10 positions match TRBD2. With V trimmed by 4 bases and J by 6 bases, 6 bases remained unmatched. The germline V gene has CDR1 ENHRY and CDR2 SYGVKD. The CDR3 length is 14 residues. CDR3 DNA sequence: TGTGCCATCAGTGGAGCGGGGGGGCAGGCCGAGCAGTACTTC. It specifies CAISGAGGQAEQYF.

The chain couples TRBV27 to TRBJ1-1; D remains ambiguous. The CDR3 spans 13 residues. V gave up 8 bases and J gave up 0 bases, with 10 bases separating them. The germline gives CDR1 MNHEY, CDR2 SMNVEV (reference sequence). CDR3 region: CASYGILNTEAFF. CDR3 nucleotides: TGTGCCAGCTACGGGATCTTGAACACTGAAGCTTTCTTT.

This rearrangement joins TRBV9 to TRBJ1-4; 9 bases are a match to TRBD1. After removal of 0 bases from V and 6 bases from J, the junction contained 3 bases not matched to a gene. This CDR3 is 15 amino acids long. Per the germline V gene, CDR1 is SGDLS and CDR2 is YYNGEE. The CDR3 DNA sequence: TGTGCCAGCAGCGTAGGACAGGGGGGATATGAAAAACTGTTTTTT. Amino acid sequence: CASSVGQGGYEKLFF.

This sequence joins TRBV6-1 and TRBJ1-5; 9 bases match TRBD1. The trim removed 6 bases at V and 3 bases at J, leaving 3 bases unmatched. The CDR3 has 14 amino acids. Germline CDR1 MNHNS, CDR2 SASEGT. This chain's CDR3 is CASRDRGINQPQHF. CDR3 DNA: TGTGCCAGCAGGGACAGGGGTATCAATCAGCCCCAGCATTTT.

This clone was detected a few times. This sequence joins TRBV18 and TRBJ1-1; D gene unclear. This CDR3 is built from 17 residues. Per germline, CDR1 KGHSH and CDR2 LQKENI. V dropped 0 bases and J dropped 1 base, with 15 bases sitting between them. The DNA for the CDR3 is TGTGCCAGCTCACCACCGGTGGTGTTTAGGGAGAACACTGAAGCTTTCTTT. This codes for CASSPPVVFRENTEAFF.